This TCR beta chain was profiled in a study of neoadjuvant anti-PD-1 for oral cavity cancer. Six replicates per PBMC sample, mostly from roughly 0.45 ug of genomic DNA. The repertoire was sequenced with immunoSEQ multiplex PCR; TCRdb's copy has only in-frame clones and lacks some. This sample carries about 17,000 clones, approximately 65% of them seen once, and the ten largest clones take approximately 2.5%. This clone has more than one count but fewer than ten. Trimming removed 0 bases at V and 0 bases at J, with 9 bases between. The CDR3 has 15 amino acids. Germline lookup yields CDR1 SGDLS and CDR2 YYNGEE.

V and J are TRBV9 and TRBJ1-1, with no clear D. The sample consisted of PBMCs, taken before nivolumab (anti-PD-1) treatment. This receptor was identified in a person aged 35-80 years with oral cavity squamous cell carcinoma. CDR3 bases: TGTGCCAGCAGCGTAGTCCCAGGAATGAACACTGAAGCTTTCTTT. It specifies CASSVVPGMNTEAFF.